The 17 T cell receptor beta chains presented below share a single source sample, sequenced in a study of OX40 agonist ivuxolimab in advanced cancers. The library was generated by the immunoSEQ multiplex PCR assay. TCRdb mirrors the immuneACCESS table, restricted to in-frame sequences. Some clones are absent from its copies; in checked studies, under half trace to an unresolved V gene, and the reason for the others is unknown. The sample contains tens of thousands of clones, approximately 82% of them found a single time. The top ten constitute roughly 2% of the sample. The input for sequencing was CD4+ or CD8+ T cells sorted from blood, taken in a trial of the OX40 agonist ivuxolimab. The receptors stem from an adult with an advanced solid tumor such as melanoma, head and neck, liver or kidney cancer.

CDR3 region: CASSYLRTGRSYGYTF. The CDR3, as DNA: TGTGCCAGCAGTTACTTGAGGACAGGGAGAAGCTATGGCTACACCTTC. This sequence joins TRBV6-6 and TRBJ1-2; TRBD1 matches 8 bases. The germline CDR1 and CDR2 sequences are MNHNY and SVGAGI (reference sequence). The V segment lost 1 base and the J segment 4 bases; nucleotides outside the gene matches: 8. This CDR3 contains 16 residues.

The CDR3 nucleotides read TGTGCCAGCAGCGGTAGCGGACAGCATCCGTATTTT. Its protein is CASSGSGQHPYF. This chain connects TRBV9 to TRBJ2-3; D may be TRBD1 or TRBD2 (6 bases each). With 3 bases removed from V and 14 bases from J, the gap between germline ends came to 16 bases. CDR1 and CDR2 from the germline V gene are SGDLS and YYNGEE. The CDR3 contains 12 residues.

This chain joins TRBV9 and TRBJ2-7, with 12 bases identical to TRBD2. Trimming took 0 bases from V and 7 from J; bases not matched to a gene: 2. Germline V gives CDR1 SGDLS, CDR2 YYNGEE. The CDR3 spans 14 residues. Here the CDR3 reads CASSVGLAGDEQYF. CDR3 in DNA: TGTGCCAGCAGCGTAGGACTAGCGGGAGATGAGCAGTACTTC.

This clone is medium-sized in the sample. The V gene is TRBV30, the J gene TRBJ2-1; tentatively, D is TRBD1 (5 bases). This CDR3 has 13 amino acids. V lost 0 bases and J lost 10, with 13 bases in between. The germline CDR1 and CDR2 sequences are GTSNPN and SVGIG (reference sequence). This CDR3 is CAWSVLGQGEQFF. Written as DNA, the CDR3 is TGTGCCTGGAGTGTACTCGGACAAGGAGAGCAGTTCTTC.

J is TRBJ2-2 and V is TRBV18; D call uncertain. The CDR3 spans 13 residues. CDR1 is KGHSH, CDR2 LQKENI, per germline. Trimming removed 6 bases at V and 5 bases at J, with 10 bases between. CDR3: CASSPTVTGELFF. The CDR3, as DNA: TGTGCCAGCTCCCCAACCGTGACCGGGGAGCTGTTTTTT.

This chain links TRBV28 with TRBJ2-3; 12 nucleotides match TRBD2. CDR3 length: 15 residues. Germline assignment: CDR1 MDHEN and CDR2 SYDVKM. J gave up 4 bases and V 3 bases, and 2 bases lay outside the gene matches. For the CDR3, the DNA is TGTGCCAGCAGTTTTCTAGCGGGAGGGTCAGATACGCAGTATTTT. Protein product: CASSFLAGGSDTQYF.

V and J are TRBV9 and TRBJ2-5; TRBD2 agrees at 7 bases. Germline V gene lookup returns CDR1 SGDLS and CDR2 YYNGEE. CDR3 size: 14 residues. Trimming took 7 bases from V and 3 from J; bases not matched to a gene: 9. The CDR3 DNA follows: TGTGCCAGCGGACGCGGGGGACCCAAAGAGACCCAGTACTTC. Translating it yields CASGRGGPKETQYF.

The chain is built from TRBV4-1 and TRBJ1-3; D is uncertain. Germline lookup yields CDR1 MGHRA and CDR2 YSYEKL. This CDR3 is 15 amino acids long. V lost 0 bases, J lost 5 bases, and 11 bases lay in between. Here the CDR3 DNA reads TGCGCCAGCAGCCAAGAGGAGGGTTTAAGAAACACCATATATTTT. It translates to CASSQEEGLRNTIYF.

V usage is TRBV5-1 and J usage is TRBJ2-5; 11 bases align to TRBD2. Unmatched junction bases numbered 3, after V lost 4 bases and J lost 1 base. The CDR3 totals 15 residues. Germline CDR1 reads SGHRS; CDR2 reads YFSETQ. The CDR3 DNA reads as TGCGCCAGCAGCCGGGGGACTAGCGGCCAAGAGACCCAGTACTTC. It codes for CASSRGTSGQETQYF.

The CDR3 here is CASSLPNRDLSTDTQYF. The CDR3 DNA reads TGTGCCAGCAGCTTGCCTAACAGGGATCTCTCCACAGATACGCAGTATTTT. The chain links TRBV5-4 to TRBJ2-3; TRBD1 might be the D (6 bases). CDR3 length: 17 residues. Germline CDR1 and CDR2: SGHNT and YYREEE (reference sequence). Trimming cost V 1 base and J 2 bases, with 17 bases left between them. Full variable domain (missing parts from reference TRBV5-4 and TRBJ2-3): ETGVTQSPTHLIKTRGQQVTLRCSSQSGHNTVSWYQQALGQGPQFIFQYYREEENGRGNFPPRFSGLQFPNYSSELNVNALELDDSALYLCASSLPNRDLSTDTQYFGPGTRLTVL.

The V call is TRBV5-3, the J call TRBJ2-1, with 7 bases aligning to TRBD2. TRBV5-3 is marked as an open reading frame, function uncertain. This CDR3 has 16 residues. The ends lost 0 bases at V and 0 bases at J; junction bases unmatched: 3. CDR3 sequence: CARSLAGRSSYNEQFF. In DNA form, the CDR3 reads TGTGCCAGAAGCTTGGCCGGGAGGAGCTCCTACAATGAGCAGTTCTTC.

The chain uses TRBV6-6 and TRBJ2-3; 10 nucleotides agree with TRBD2. The germline gives CDR1 MNHNY, CDR2 SVGAGI (reference sequence). The length of the CDR3 is 15 residues. Losses at the gene ends were 6 bases for V and 6 bases for J; bases not matched to a gene: 9. The CDR3 region has the DNA TGTGCCAGCAGGCCTAGCGGGGGCCCCAGGGATACGCAGTATTTT. Residues: CASRPSGGPRDTQYF.

This chain links TRBV15 with TRBJ1-6, with TRBD1 matching over 11 bases. The CDR3 is 17 amino acids. CDR1 is LNHNV and CDR2 is YYDKDF in the germline V gene (reference sequence). V was pared by 0 bases and J by 7 bases, with 5 bases of the junction left unmatched. The CDR3 loop reads CATSRDGTGGGNSPLHF. In DNA, the CDR3 is TGTGCCACCAGCAGAGACGGGACAGGGGGGGGAAATTCACCCCTCCACTTT.

This chain uses TRBV6-1 with TRBJ1-5; D is undetermined. Trimming shortened V by 7 bases and J by 0 bases, and 13 bases separated the two germline ends. Germline lookup yields CDR1 MNHNS and CDR2 SASEGT. The CDR3 runs 15 residues. CDR3 DNA: TGTGCCAGCACCCAAGGAGGGAATAGCAATCAGCCCCAGCATTTT. Translated, it gives CASTQGGNSNQPQHF.

The chain is built from TRBV2 and TRBJ2-1, with no clear D. The CDR3 extends over 12 amino acids. The germline CDR1 and CDR2 sequences are SNHLY and FYNNEI. V shed 2 bases and J shed 10 bases, with 9 bases lying between them. For the CDR3, the DNA is TGTGCCAGCAGTGAATTACGCACGGAGCAGTTCTTC. Translating it yields CASSELRTEQFF.

V usage is TRBV5-8 and J usage is TRBJ2-3, with TRBD2 as a possible D gene (5 bases). This CDR3 has 14 residues. Germline CDR1 SGHTS, CDR2 YDEGEE. The ends were cut back, 0 bases at V and 2 bases at J, with 7 bases in the middle. CDR3: CASSLDGDTDTQYF. The CDR3 DNA follows: TGTGCCAGCAGCTTGGACGGGGACACAGATACGCAGTATTTT.

This CDR3 is CASRQPKTGFDYGYTF. The CDR3 bases are TGTGCCAGCAGACAACCCAAGACAGGGTTCGACTATGGCTACACCTTC. The chain has TRBV28 and TRBJ1-2, with 7 bases matching TRBD1. The J segment lost 3 bases and the V segment lost 6 bases, leaving 13 bases of the junction unmatched. The CDR3 has 16 residues. Germline lookup yields CDR1 MDHEN and CDR2 SYDVKM.